A single sample is the source of the 19 T cell receptor beta chains below, sequenced in a study of a mutant IDH1 vaccine in newly diagnosed glioma. Their target antigens are unknown. Documented time point: week 47, end of study. Every single dose of the vaccine, 300 ug of mutant IDH1 20-mer peptide, came with topical imiquimod. This table comes from immunoSEQ multiplex PCR, and its TCRdb copy is limited to in-frame clones, with some not included. The table lists tens of thousands of clones, around three quarters of them singletons, with 4.9% in the top ten. The specimen was PBMCs, collected from a glioma patient whose treatment included an IDH1 peptide vaccine. These receptors all come from a woman between 40 and 50 years old with glioma. Some clones in this sample may be carry-over from other donors' samples.

This chain joins TRBV7-2 and TRBJ2-5, with 7 bases fitting TRBD2. V lost 0 bases and J lost 3; bases outside the gene matches: 1. From germline, CDR1 is SGHTA and CDR2 FQGNSA. The CDR3 covers 14 residues. The CDR3 sequence: CASSLAGGKETQYF. CDR3 coding DNA: TGTGCCAGCAGCTTAGCGGGGGGGAAAGAGACCCAGTACTTC.

This chain connects TRBV6-5 to TRBJ1-1; D perhaps matches TRBD1 (5 bases). Germline lookup yields CDR1 MNHEY and CDR2 SVGAGI. The length of the CDR3 is 16 residues. V shed 1 base and J shed 3 bases, with 15 bases lying between them. CDR3 sequence: CASSYFKGVSDTEAFF. The DNA for the CDR3 is TGTGCCAGCAGTTACTTTAAAGGGGTCTCGGACACTGAAGCTTTCTTT.

The V gene is TRBV10-3, the J gene TRBJ1-2; maybe TRBD1 (6 bases). Germline V gives CDR1 ENHRY, CDR2 SYGVKD. Trimming took off 0 bases at V and 8 bases at J, with 10 bases between the two ends. The CDR3 loop spans 13 amino acids. Written as DNA, the CDR3 is TGTGCCATCAGTGAGTCGACCAGGGGCGGCTACACCTTC. Translating it yields CAISESTRGGYTF.

The chain carries TRBV10-1 and TRBJ2-1; maybe TRBD1 (5 bases). V was shortened by 2 bases and J by 9 bases, with 11 bases between the two germline ends. Germline CDR1 is WNHNN and CDR2 is SYGVQD (reference sequence). This CDR3 spans 13 amino acids. CDR3 residues: CASSETGWGEQFF. The DNA for the CDR3 is TGCGCCAGCAGTGAGACAGGTTGGGGTGAGCAGTTCTTC.

The rearrangement uses TRBV7-2 and TRBJ1-4; no definite D call. In germline, CDR1 is SGHTA, CDR2 FQGNSA. Trimming cost V 7 bases and J 1 base, with 16 bases left between them. The CDR3 covers 16 residues. Written as DNA, the CDR3 is TGTGCCAGCACCCCTGCGGGTGGGAGAACTAATGAAAAACTGTTTTTT. This sequence encodes CASTPAGGRTNEKLFF.

This clone showed up just once. V and J are TRBV29-1 and TRBJ2-1; tentatively, D is TRBD2 (7 bases). In germline, CDR1 is SQVTM, CDR2 ANQGSEA. Trimming shortened V by 7 bases and J by 4 bases, and 14 bases separated the two germline ends. The CDR3 extends over 13 amino acids. DNA for the CDR3: TGCAGCGCTCTTGCGGGGGCGTACAATGAGCAGTTCTTC. It encodes CSALAGAYNEQFF.

This rearrangement joins TRBV7-2 to TRBJ1-2; the D gene is possibly TRBD1 (5 bases). In germline, CDR1 is SGHTA, CDR2 FQGNSA. The CDR3 is 15 amino acids. V was cut by 5 bases and J by 4 bases, with 17 bases left in between. The CDR3 sequence is CASSPALRDLYGYTF. DNA of the CDR3: TGTGCCAGCAGCCCCGCCCTCCGGGACCTCTATGGCTACACCTTC.

J is TRBJ2-7 and V is TRBV14; D gene unclear. Germline V gives CDR1 SGHDN, CDR2 FVKESK. Trimming stripped 1 base from V and 2 bases from J, with 12 bases between. The CDR3 length is 15 residues. The CDR3 DNA is TGTGCCAGCAGCCAAGGGTCCTCTCCAACCTACGAGCAGTACTTC. This gives the protein CASSQGSSPTYEQYF.

The J gene is TRBJ2-7, the V gene TRBV29-1, with 11 bases lining up with TRBD1. The CDR3 is made up of 14 amino acids. The trim removed 7 bases at V and 6 bases at J, leaving 11 bases unmatched. Germline values: CDR1 SQVTM, CDR2 ANQGSEA. CDR3 loop: CSAAVDRGQPEQYF. The CDR3 region has the DNA TGCAGCGCGGCGGTGGACAGGGGGCAGCCCGAGCAGTACTTC.

The V call is TRBV6-1, the J call TRBJ1-1; D is unresolved. The CDR3 consists of 13 residues. Germline assignment: CDR1 MNHNS and CDR2 SASEGT. V gave up 3 bases and J gave up 12 bases, with 17 bases separating them. CDR3 DNA sequence: TGTGCCAGCAGTGAGGCGGGGAAAATCGAACCTTTCTTT. Its translation: CASSEAGKIEPFF.

In this sample, this clone turned up once. The chain uses TRBV5-1 and TRBJ1-1, with TRBD1 identical over 7 bases. V was pared by 4 bases and J by 3 bases, with 9 bases of the junction left unmatched. This CDR3 is 15 amino acids long. Germline values: CDR1 SGHRS, CDR2 YFSETQ. This CDR3 reads CASSDRAGPDTEAFF. CDR3 nucleotides: TGCGCCAGCAGCGACAGGGCCGGGCCGGACACTGAAGCTTTCTTT.

This clone turned up a few times. The V gene is TRBV27, the J gene TRBJ1-5; no firm D call. V shed 6 bases and J shed 2 bases, with 8 bases lying between them. The CDR3 runs to 13 residues. Germline assignment: CDR1 MNHEY and CDR2 SMNVEV (reference sequence). In DNA, the CDR3 is TGTGCCAGCAGCTCTGTTGGCAATCAGCCCCAGCATTTT. Its translation is CASSSVGNQPQHF.

The genes are TRBV2 and TRBJ1-5; possible D gene TRBD1, 6 bases. The CDR3 contains 12 residues. Per the germline V gene, CDR1 is SNHLY and CDR2 is FYNNEI. Trimming took off 6 bases at V and 5 bases at J, with 8 bases between the two ends. The CDR3 DNA reads as TGTGCCAGCAGCGCAGGGGATCAGCCCCAGCATTTT. Residues: CASSAGDQPQHF.

V gene TRBV5-1 combines with J gene TRBJ1-5; no clear D. This CDR3 is 15 amino acids long. V was pared by 0 bases and J by 5 bases, with 12 bases between. CDR1 is SGHRS and CDR2 is YFSETQ in the germline V gene. CDR3 sequence reads: CASSLEPGSDQPQHF. The CDR3 DNA sequence: TGCGCCAGCAGCTTGGAACCAGGTTCCGATCAGCCCCAGCATTTT. Drawing the rest from reference TRBV5-1 and TRBJ1-5, the complete variable domain is KAGVTQTPRYLIKTRGQQVTLSCSPISGHRSVSWYQQTPGQGLQFLFEYFSETQRNKGNFPGRFSGRQFSNSRSEMNVSTLELGDSALYLCASSLEPGSDQPQHFGDGTRLSIL.

The V call is TRBV5-6, the J call TRBJ2-5, with 8 nucleotides matching TRBD2. Germline CDR1 is SGHDT and CDR2 is YYEEEE. This CDR3 comprises 17 residues. V was pared by 0 bases and J by 2 bases, with 9 bases of the junction left unmatched. The CDR3 nucleotides are TGTGCCAGCAGCTTGGGTTTCGGACTAGCCAAACAAGAGACCCAGTACTTC. Its translation: CASSLGFGLAKQETQYF.

This clone was seen a single time. V usage is TRBV7-2 and J usage is TRBJ2-7; D is undetermined. With 1 base removed from V and 7 bases from J, the gap between germline ends came to 8 bases. CDR3 length: 12 amino acids. The germline V gene has CDR1 SGHTA and CDR2 FQGNSA. For the CDR3, the DNA is TGTGCCAGCAGCTTAGGAGTTCTGGAGCAGTACTTC. As protein: CASSLGVLEQYF.

The V call is TRBV5-6, the J call TRBJ2-1, with 10 bases identical to TRBD2. The V segment lost 4 bases and the J segment 3 bases; nucleotides outside the gene matches: 7. Germline V lookup: CDR1 SGHDT, CDR2 YYEEEE. This CDR3 is built from 16 residues. CDR3 region: CASSLSGGALYNEQFF. CDR3 coding DNA: TGTGCCAGCAGCCTAAGCGGGGGGGCCCTCTACAATGAGCAGTTCTTC.

The gene calls are TRBV7-2 and TRBJ1-1; a possible D gene is TRBD1 (5 bases). Between the trimmed V and J ends, which lost 6 bases and 3 bases, there was a span of 8 bases. In germline, CDR1 is SGHTA, CDR2 FQGNSA. The CDR3 covers 12 residues. The CDR3 is CASSDSHTEAFF. As DNA, the CDR3 is TGTGCCAGCAGTGACAGCCACACTGAAGCTTTCTTT.

V and J are TRBV2 and TRBJ2-1, with a possible D match to TRBD2 (6 bases). The CDR3 runs to 15 residues. Germline-derived CDR1 and CDR2 are SNHLY and FYNNEI. Between the trimmed V and J ends, which lost 10 bases and 0 bases, there was a span of 16 bases. As DNA, the CDR3 is TGTGCCACCGCTAGGAGGGGCTTCTCCTACAATGAGCAGTTCTTC. This gives the protein CATARRGFSYNEQFF.